The 20 T cell receptor beta chains in this list originate from one sample, sequenced in a study of glioma-infiltrating T cells. Using RNA template, CDR3s of TCR alpha and beta were amplified with iRepertoire arm-PCR. TCRdb re-derived calls from the multiplex PCR reads in MiXCR, one entry per CDR3 protein. The table includes about 380,000 distinct CDR3 sequences, around 45% detected once. Sequencing input: glioma tissue, nonneoplastic brain tissue, or PBMCs (not recorded which). The receptor set was obtained from a human donor with low-grade glioma or glioblastoma, undergoing nonglioma brain surgery, or in good health (not recorded which).

The CDR3 loop is CSATLATYEQYF. The CDR3, as DNA: TGCAGTGCTACCCTCGCAACCTACGAGCAGTACTTC. The chain employs TRBV20-1 and TRBJ2-7, with D unresolved. Trimming removed 4 bases at V and 2 bases at J, with 9 bases between. From germline, CDR1 is DFQATT and CDR2 SNEGSKA (reference sequence). The CDR3 length is 12 residues.

V usage is TRBV4-2 and J usage is TRBJ2-1; D perhaps matches TRBD2 (7 bases). The DNA end favors TRBJ2-5, so the J call may be wrong. The CDR3 has 17 residues. Looked up from germline, CDR1 is LGHNA and CDR2 is YNFKEQ. The CDR3: CASSQAVLGGDRETQYF. The CDR3 DNA sequence: TGTGCCAGCAGCCAAGCGGTCCTAGGGGGGGATCGAGAGACCCAGTACTTC.

This chain links TRBV6-1 with TRBJ2-3; D remains unclear. Germline CDR1 reads MNHNS; CDR2 reads SASEGT. CDR3 size: 17 residues. Trimming removed 5 bases at V and 1 base at J, with 19 bases between. Written as DNA, the CDR3 is TGTGCCAGCAGTTTCCTCCCCCTAGTTACTCGCACAGATACGCAGTATTTT. Protein product: CASSFLPLVTRTDTQYF.

In this sample, this clonotype turned up a few times. The chain employs TRBV7-9 and TRBJ2-2; 12 nucleotides line up with TRBD1. CDR1 SEHNR and CDR2 FQNEAQ come from the germline V gene (reference sequence). The length of the CDR3 is 16 residues. Germline trimming cut 3 bases from V and 6 bases from J; bases unmatched to any gene: 5. CDR3 DNA: TGTGCCAGCAGCTTGTTCCGGGACAGGGGGCCCGGGGAGCTGTTTTTT. Its protein product is CASSLFRDRGPGELFF.

The chain uses TRBV7-8 and TRBJ2-2, with unresolved D. CDR3 length equals 14 residues. V was clipped by 4 bases and J by 4 bases, with 10 bases between them. Germline loops: CDR1 SGHVS, CDR2 FQNEAQ. CDR3 bases: TGTGCCAGCAGCTACCTCTTTGGCACCGGGGAGCTGTTTTTT. Its translation: CASSYLFGTGELFF.

This clonotype turned up a few times. The chain joins TRBV28 to TRBJ2-3, with D hard to call. The germline V gene has CDR1 MDHEN and CDR2 SYDVKM. The CDR3 contains 17 residues. The V and J ends lost 6 bases and 0 bases respectively, with 19 bases between them. The CDR3 sequence: CASSYARRGRSTDTQYF. The CDR3, as DNA: TGTGCCAGCAGCTATGCCCGTCGTGGCAGGAGCACAGATACGCAGTATTTT.

The chain joins TRBV6-8 to TRBJ2-7, with 7 positions matching TRBD2. The CDR3 is 12 amino acids. J gave up 0 bases and V 10 bases, and 3 bases lay outside the gene matches. Germline assignment: CDR1 MNHGY and CDR2 SAAAGT. CDR3 nucleotide sequence: TGTGCCATCAAGCGGGACTCCTACGAGCAGTACTTC. The encoded protein is CAIKRDSYEQYF.

This clonotype was seen repeatedly, ten times or more. The chain is built from TRBV28 and TRBJ1-1, with TRBD1 matching 9 bases. There are 15 residues in the CDR3. V was clipped by 5 bases and J by 5 bases; unmatched bases: 9. In germline, CDR1 is MDHEN, CDR2 SYDVKM. The CDR3 DNA reads TGTGCCAGCAGTCCGGGACAGGGATGGAGGACTGAAGCTTTCTTT. It encodes CASSPGQGWRTEAFF. The full variable domain, in which reference TRBV28 and TRBJ1-1 provide the parts outside the CDR3, is DVKVTQSSRYLVKRTGEKVFLECVQDMDHENMFWYRQDPGLGLRLIYFSYDVKMKEKGDIPEGYSVSREKKERFSLILESASTNQTSMYLCASSPGQGWRTEAFFGQGTRLTVV.

This rearrangement joins TRBV19 to TRBJ1-5; 10 bases map to TRBD1. Germline V gene lookup returns CDR1 LNHDA and CDR2 SQIVND (reference sequence). The CDR3 is 16 residues long. With 5 bases clipped from V and 1 base from J, the junction kept 5 bases outside the gene matches. The CDR3 is CASSPWTGGSNQPQHF. CDR3 in DNA: TGTGCCAGTAGTCCTTGGACAGGGGGGAGCAATCAGCCCCAGCATTTT. Full variable domain (missing parts from reference TRBV19 and TRBJ1-5): DGGITQSPKYLFRKEGQNVTLSCEQNLNHDAMYWYRQDPGQGLRLIYYSQIVNDFQKGDIAEGYSVSREKKESFPLTVTSAQKNPTAFYLCASSPWTGGSNQPQHFGDGTRLSIL.

This clonotype came up many times. This chain joins TRBV25-1 and TRBJ1-2; no firm D call. V was shortened by 1 base and J by 4 bases, with 7 bases between the two germline ends. This CDR3 is 13 amino acids long. Germline CDR1 reads MGHDK; CDR2 reads SYGVNS. This chain's CDR3 is CASSELGSYGYTF. In DNA form, the CDR3 reads TGTGCCAGCAGTGAATTGGGGTCCTATGGCTACACCTTC.

V gene TRBV20-1 combines with J gene TRBJ2-7; the match to TRBD2 covers 11 bases. Germline CDR1 reads DFQATT; CDR2 reads SNEGSKA (reference sequence). This CDR3 is 13 amino acids long. After removal of 3 bases from V and 3 bases from J, the junction contained 1 base not matched to a gene. CDR3 in DNA: TGCAGTGCTAGCGGGACTAGCGGCTACGAGCAGTACTTC. Its translation: CSASGTSGYEQYF.

This clonotype was observed a few times. The CDR3 loop is CASSLDRSQPQHF. The DNA of the CDR3 is TGCGCCAGCAGCTTGGATCGAAGTCAGCCCCAGCATTTT. This chain links TRBV5-1 with TRBJ1-5, with D uncertain. CDR1 and CDR2 from the germline V gene are SGHRS and YFSETQ. The CDR3 covers 13 residues. V lost 0 bases and J lost 6, with 7 bases in between.

The chain combines TRBV20-1 with TRBJ2-1; 7 bases fit TRBD2. The CDR3 contains 16 residues. Germline CDR1 is DFQATT and CDR2 is SNEGSKA (reference sequence). J gave up 8 bases and V 6 bases, and 19 bases lay outside the gene matches. The chain's CDR3 is CSATPRTRGLGHEQFF. DNA for the CDR3: TGCAGTGCCACTCCGAGGACTAGAGGGCTGGGCCATGAGCAGTTCTTC.

V and J are TRBV28 and TRBJ2-7; 7 bases match TRBD1. This CDR3 has 14 residues. V gave up 5 bases and J gave up 5 bases; unmatched junction bases: 9. The germline V gene has CDR1 MDHEN and CDR2 SYDVKM. As DNA, the CDR3 is TGTGCCAGCAGTGGGGGACAGTTCAACCACGAGCAGTACTTC. This sequence encodes CASSGGQFNHEQYF.

The genes are TRBV20-1 and TRBJ2-3, with 8 nucleotides matching TRBD2. Germline loops: CDR1 DFQATT, CDR2 SNEGSKA (reference sequence). The CDR3 sequence is 16 residues long. Trimming took 6 bases from V and 2 from J; bases not matched to a gene: 13. The CDR3 nucleotides read TGCAGTGCCCCGATCTTAGCGGGGCTTTCCACAGATACGCAGTATTTT. Translation gives CSAPILAGLSTDTQYF.

V usage is TRBV25-1 and J usage is TRBJ1-3; D remains unclear. Between the trimmed V and J ends, which lost 2 bases and 4 bases, there was a span of 9 bases. Germline V gene lookup returns CDR1 MGHDK and CDR2 SYGVNS. There are 14 residues in the CDR3. The CDR3 loop is CASSETGSGNTIYF. The CDR3 bases are TGTGCCAGCAGTGAAACTGGTTCAGGAAACACCATATATTTT.

The chain is built from TRBV6-2 or TRBV6-3 and TRBJ2-7, with D unresolved. Germline-derived CDR1 and CDR2 are MNHEY and SVGEGT. V lost 4 bases and J lost 5, with 18 bases in between. This CDR3 is built from 15 residues. The CDR3 nucleotides read TGTGCCAGCAGTTTTGGGGTGACATCGATGAACGAGCAGTACTTC. Translated: CASSFGVTSMNEQYF.

The chain is built from TRBV28 and TRBJ2-7; tentatively, D is TRBD1 or TRBD2 (5 bases each). Germline CDR1 is MDHEN and CDR2 is SYDVKM. Trimming removed 9 bases at V and 2 bases at J, with 20 bases between. The CDR3 sequence is 15 residues long. The DNA for the CDR3 is TGTGCCAGATTTCCGGGGCAGGGAAGGCCCTACGAGCAGTACTTC. Its translation is CARFPGQGRPYEQYF.

In its sample, this clonotype was seen a few times. The chain is built from TRBV25-1 and TRBJ1-3; no firm D call. The germline V and J ends were trimmed by 5 bases and 2 bases, with 10 bases remaining between them. The CDR3 runs to 14 residues. Per germline, CDR1 MGHDK and CDR2 SYGVNS. The CDR3 DNA reads as TGTGCCAGCAGTCAAGGTTCTCCTGGAAACACCATATATTTT. Protein sequence: CASSQGSPGNTIYF.

This clonotype appeared many times. The chain is built from TRBV28 and TRBJ1-1; maybe TRBD1 (6 bases). The V gene's germline CDR1 is MDHEN and CDR2 SYDVKM. Trimming cost V 4 bases and J 4 bases, with 16 bases left between them. This CDR3 has 15 amino acids. The CDR3 spells CASSSSSTGSTEAFF. DNA for the CDR3: TGTGCCAGCAGTTCTTCCTCAACAGGGAGCACTGAAGCTTTCTTT.